The clone carrying this T cell receptor (beta chain) occurred many times. Other DNA sequences in the same sample also yield this CDR3. This record belongs to a study of metastatic and nonmetastatic thyroid tumors. The germline V gene encodes CDR1 SEHNR and CDR2 FQNEAQ (reference sequence). Trimming removed 6 bases at V and 5 bases at J, with 11 bases between. The CDR3 has 13 amino acids. No patient received treatment before thyroid surgery. TCRdb called clones again from the PCR reads with MiXCR. The sample contains fewer than 40,000 clones, about 16% of which appear only once. Sequencing input: blood. The clonotype comes from a female donor with papillary thyroid cancer or a benign thyroid nodule (not recorded which). Some clones in this sample may be carry-over from other donors' samples. The rearrangement uses TRBV7-9 and TRBJ2-1, with D unresolved. CDR3 sequence reads: CASRPPTNNEQFF. The CDR3 nucleotides are TGTGCCAGCAGACCCCCAACCAACAATGAGCAGTTCTTC.